The T cell receptor beta chain described here comes from a study of cytomegalovirus exposure and HLA in healthy donors. This CDR3 contains 12 residues. V was cut by 4 bases and J by 9 bases, with 12 bases left in between. Germline V lookup: CDR1 SEHNR, CDR2 FQNEAQ (reference sequence). With 60 Vbeta and 13 Jbeta primers, the PCR was carried out. Sequenced by immunoSEQ multiplex PCR; TCRdb stores in-frame clones only, minus some. Counted here are approximately 110,000 clones, about 80% occurring once; the ten biggest clones make up approximately 7.7%. Broader study findings: Some TCR beta chains (roughly 160 of them) were listed as cytomegalovirus-associated. According to an earlier analysis, most TCR beta V segments yielded productive rearrangements about 87% or about 30% of the time.

Healthy bone marrow donors made up the donors. On this clone: Its antigen is undetermined.

The receptor comes from a woman between 50 and 59 years old in good health and CMV-seropositive. Material for sequencing was PBMCs. This rearrangement joins TRBV7-9 to TRBJ2-5; D may be TRBD2 (5 bases). Written as DNA, the CDR3 is TGTGCCAGCAGCTCGGACTGGGGAGCCCAGTACTTC. It translates to CASSSDWGAQYF.